One sample yielded the 25 T cell receptor beta chains listed below, sequenced in a study of human versus mouse CDR3 diversity and MHC coevolution. Sequencing was performed with immunoSEQ multiplex PCR; in TCRdb, only in-frame clones are kept and a portion is missing. This sample has fewer than 100,000 clones; roughly 95% occur once, and the top ten carry approximately 1.4%. Material for sequencing was naive CD4+ T cells from blood. The subset is: CD45RO-negative CD62L-positive naive CD4 T cells. The source of these receptors is a person between 25 and 70 years old in good health.

The V and J genes are TRBV15 and TRBJ2-1, with 7 bases lining up with TRBD1. This CDR3 is built from 17 residues. V dropped 5 bases and J dropped 0; count of bases not matched to a gene: 10. The V gene's germline CDR1 is LNHNV and CDR2 YYDKDF (reference sequence). CDR3 region: CATSGGQVLSSYNEQFF. The CDR3 bases are TGTGCCACCAGCGGTGGACAGGTGTTGAGCTCCTACAATGAGCAGTTCTTC. Combining the CDR3 with reference TRBV15 and TRBJ2-1 gives the whole variable domain DAMVIQNPRYQVTQFGKPVTLSCSQTLNHNVMYWYQQKSSQAPKLLFHYYDKDFNNEADTPDNFQSRRPNTSFCFLDIRSPGLGDTAMYLCATSGGQVLSSYNEQFFGPGTRLTVL.

CDR3 in amino acids: CASSQTQGARYF. The CDR3 DNA sequence: TGTGCCAGCAGCCAAACCCAGGGGGCCCGGTACTTC. This chain connects TRBV11-2 to TRBJ2-5, with 8 bases that match TRBD1. V shed 5 bases and J 13 bases; nucleotides not matched to a gene: 9. Germline CDR1 and CDR2: SGHAT and FQNNGV. The CDR3 contains 12 residues.

The J gene is TRBJ2-7, the V gene TRBV4-3, with TRBD1 identical over 7 bases. Germline assignment: CDR1 LGHNA and CDR2 YSLEER. The V gene end was trimmed by 0 bases and the J gene end by 4 bases; junction bases not matched to a gene: 6. The CDR3 totals 15 residues. CDR3 amino acids: CASSQEGTARYEQYF. DNA for the CDR3: TGCGCCAGCAGCCAAGAAGGGACAGCGCGGTACGAGCAGTACTTC.

This chain joins TRBV6-6 and TRBJ1-5, with D maybe TRBD1 (6 bases). CDR1 and CDR2 (germline): MNHNY, SVGAGI (reference sequence). The CDR3 is 14 residues long. V lost 7 bases and J 4 bases, leaving 14 bases between the germline ends. The CDR3 region is CASKGYQGNQPQHF. DNA for the CDR3: TGTGCCAGCAAAGGTTACCAGGGGAATCAGCCCCAGCATTTT.

This chain links TRBV18 with TRBJ1-1; 7 nucleotides line up with TRBD1. Losses at the gene ends were 6 bases for V and 0 bases for J; bases not matched to a gene: 4. This CDR3 has 14 amino acids. Germline V lookup: CDR1 KGHSH, CDR2 LQKENI. CDR3 loop: CASSRGQMNTEAFF. The DNA for the CDR3 is TGTGCCAGCTCCCGGGGACAGATGAACACTGAAGCTTTCTTT.

This rearrangement joins TRBV5-6 to TRBJ2-1; 7 bases line up with TRBD2. CDR3 length equals 12 residues. Trimming removed 4 bases from V and 8 bases from J; junction bases left unmatched: 3. Germline loops: CDR1 SGHDT, CDR2 YYEEEE. The CDR3 loop reads CASSISGYEQFF. CDR3 sequence (DNA): TGTGCCAGCAGCATTAGCGGGTATGAGCAGTTCTTC.

The chain links TRBV7-2 to TRBJ1-1, with a tentative D call TRBD1 (5 bases). Germline assignment: CDR1 SGHTA and CDR2 FQGNSA. The CDR3 is made up of 14 amino acids. The V end was cut by 6 bases, the J end by 1 base, with 12 bases between. CDR3 residues: CASRKAGPNTEAFF. The CDR3, as DNA: TGTGCCAGCAGGAAGGCGGGGCCGAACACTGAAGCTTTCTTT.

The V and J genes are TRBV7-3 and TRBJ1-1, with 8 bases lining up with TRBD1. Germline V gene sequence: CDR1 SGHTA, CDR2 FQGTGA. The CDR3 runs to 14 residues. V lost 4 bases to trimming and J lost 5 bases; unmatched junction nucleotides: 6. The CDR3 DNA follows: TGTGCCAGCAGCTCCCAGGGGGCCGGTACTGAAGCTTTCTTT. Amino acids: CASSSQGAGTEAFF.

The rearrangement joins TRBV7-2 to TRBJ2-7, with 8 bases aligning to TRBD1. Germline CDR1 and CDR2: SGHTA and FQGNSA. J gave up 3 bases and V 2 bases, and 9 bases lay outside the gene matches. The CDR3 consists of 16 residues. The CDR3 spells CASSLPGGPRSYEQYF. The CDR3 coding sequence is TGTGCCAGCAGCTTACCAGGGGGCCCTAGGAGCTACGAGCAGTACTTC.

This chain uses TRBV13 with TRBJ2-1; 10 bases fit TRBD2. The CDR3 has 18 residues. Trimming removed 0 bases from V and 7 bases from J; junction bases left unmatched: 12. The germline gives CDR1 PRHDT, CDR2 FYEKMQ (reference sequence). CDR3 bases: TGTGCCAGCAGCTTAGGCTCCCCCCTCGGACTAGCGGCGAATGAGCAGTTCTTC. Its translation is CASSLGSPLGLAANEQFF.

The genes are TRBV30 and TRBJ1-2; D is possibly TRBD1 (6 bases). V lost 5 bases and J 5 bases, leaving 21 bases between the germline ends. Germline CDR1 GTSNPN, CDR2 SVGIG (reference sequence). CDR3 length: 15 amino acids. The CDR3 reads CAWFRRGSLEYGYTF. The CDR3 region has the DNA TGTGCCTGGTTTCGCAGGGGCAGTCTGGAGTATGGCTACACCTTC.

The genes are TRBV10-1 and TRBJ1-2; 8 bases are shared with TRBD1. Trimming took 5 bases from V and 0 from J; bases not matched to a gene: 11. CDR3 length equals 17 residues. The germline V gene has CDR1 WNHNN and CDR2 SYGVQD (reference sequence). DNA of the CDR3: TGCGCCAGCAGTAACCTCGGGGACAGGTACGCTAACTATGGCTACACCTTC. It is translated as CASSNLGDRYANYGYTF.

The rearrangement uses TRBV6-4 and TRBJ1-1; D is unresolved. V was cut by 3 bases and J by 0 bases, with 5 bases left in between. From germline, CDR1 is MRHNA and CDR2 SNTAGT. The CDR3 length is 13 residues. The CDR3 is CASSDDMNTEAFF. CDR3 DNA sequence: TGTGCCAGCAGTGATGACATGAACACTGAAGCTTTCTTT.

This rearrangement joins TRBV19 to TRBJ2-5; D may be TRBD1 (6 bases). Per germline, CDR1 LNHDA and CDR2 SQIVND (reference sequence). The V and J ends lost 2 bases and 5 bases respectively, with 12 bases between them. This CDR3 is built from 14 residues. The CDR3 region has the DNA TGTGCCAGTAGTATACGGCAACAGGGCGAGACCCAGTACTTC. Translated, it gives CASSIRQQGETQYF.

The chain joins TRBV6-5 to TRBJ1-1; D is undetermined. V lost 1 base and J lost 5, with 14 bases in between. The CDR3 totals 15 residues. The germline V gene encodes CDR1 MNHEY and CDR2 SVGAGI. The CDR3 spells CASSYFRSEGTEAFF. Here the CDR3 DNA reads TGTGCCAGCAGTTACTTTCGGTCCGAGGGTACTGAAGCTTTCTTT.

CDR3 nucleotides: TGTGCCACCAGCAGAGGTGGACTAGCGGGAGACGGAGATACGCAGTATTTT. Translating gives CATSRGGLAGDGDTQYF. J is TRBJ2-3 and V is TRBV15, with TRBD2 matching over 13 bases. The length of the CDR3 is 17 residues. Germline CDR1 and CDR2: LNHNV and YYDKDF (reference sequence). V dropped 1 base and J dropped 5; count of bases not matched to a gene: 6. The whole variable domain, filled in from reference TRBV15 and TRBJ2-3, reads DAMVIQNPRYQVTQFGKPVTLSCSQTLNHNVMYWYQQKSSQAPKLLFHYYDKDFNNEADTPDNFQSRRPNTSFCFLDIRSPGLGDTAMYLCATSRGGLAGDGDTQYFGPGTRLTVL.

This clone appeared a single time. The chain uses TRBV6-5 and TRBJ2-7; D unclear. The V gene lost 10 bases and the J gene lost 3 bases, with 10 bases spanning the gap. The germline gives CDR1 MNHEY, CDR2 SVGAGI. The CDR3 covers 11 residues. The CDR3 sequence: CATNGGYEQYF. For the CDR3, the DNA is TGTGCCACCAACGGCGGCTACGAGCAGTACTTC.

The chain recombines TRBV4-3 with TRBJ2-5, with TRBD1 matching 7 bases. V shed 3 bases and J 11 bases; nucleotides not matched to a gene: 12. Germline V gene lookup returns CDR1 LGHNA and CDR2 YSLEER. CDR3 length: 14 amino acids. The CDR3 nucleotides are TGCGCCAGCAGCCAGAATGGACAGGAGAGTTGGCAGTACTTC. Translation: CASSQNGQESWQYF.

The chain combines TRBV19 with TRBJ1-1; no reliable D call. Germline CDR1 is LNHDA and CDR2 is SQIVND (reference sequence). The CDR3 has 12 amino acids. V was pared by 6 bases and J by 1 base, with 6 bases between. The DNA for the CDR3 is TGTGCCAGTAGACTGTGGAACACTGAAGCTTTCTTT. This codes for CASRLWNTEAFF.

The V gene is TRBV30, the J gene TRBJ1-1, with TRBD1 identical over 8 bases. The length of the CDR3 is 11 residues. Germline lookup yields CDR1 GTSNPN and CDR2 SVGIG (reference sequence). J lost 6 bases, V lost 5 bases, and 2 bases had no gene match. This CDR3 is CAWATGAEAFF. In DNA, the CDR3 is TGTGCCTGGGCGACAGGGGCTGAAGCTTTCTTT.

This rearrangement joins TRBV7-2 to TRBJ2-7; D remains unclear. This CDR3 is built from 13 residues. Looked up from germline, CDR1 is SGHTA and CDR2 is FQGNSA. Trimming pared 3 bases from V and 2 bases from J, leaving 8 bases between. In DNA form, the CDR3 reads TGTGCCAGCAGCTTTCTCGTTCCCTACGAGCAGTACTTC. Translation: CASSFLVPYEQYF.

The gene calls are TRBV2 and TRBJ1-2; D is perhaps TRBD1 (6 bases). CDR1 and CDR2 from the germline V gene are SNHLY and FYNNEI. This CDR3 spans 15 amino acids. Trimming cost V 0 bases and J 11 bases, with 19 bases left between them. CDR3 coding DNA: TGTGCCAGCAGTGAAGCGCTTCGGGGCAGGGGCCTTTACACCTTC. It specifies CASSEALRGRGLYTF.

V and J are TRBV7-2 and TRBJ2-1; maybe TRBD1 (7 bases). V dropped 5 bases and J dropped 0 bases, with 14 bases sitting between them. The CDR3 extends over 16 amino acids. Germline V gives CDR1 SGHTA, CDR2 FQGNSA. CDR3 amino acids: CASSLQGGSSYNEQFF. The DNA of the CDR3 is TGTGCCAGCAGCCTTCAGGGGGGTAGCTCCTACAATGAGCAGTTCTTC.

V usage is TRBV7-2 and J usage is TRBJ2-5; perhaps TRBD1 as D (6 bases). The germline gives CDR1 SGHTA, CDR2 FQGNSA. Trimming removed 3 bases at V and 3 bases at J, with 11 bases between. The CDR3 loop spans 14 amino acids. The DNA of the CDR3 is TGTGCCAGCAGCTTCGGACAGCTAAAAGAGACCCAGTACTTC. Amino acids: CASSFGQLKETQYF.

The rearrangement links TRBV18 to TRBJ1-2, with TRBD1 identical over 9 bases. V shed 2 bases and J 13 bases; nucleotides not matched to a gene: 11. Germline V gene lookup returns CDR1 KGHSH and CDR2 LQKENI. CDR3 size: 14 residues. CDR3 nucleotides: TGTGCCAGCTCACCATCGGACAGGGGACAATTGCTCACCTTC. Its translation: CASSPSDRGQLLTF.